This TCR beta chain was observed in a study of cytomegalovirus exposure and HLA in healthy donors. On the study more broadly: Later, an analysis reported that the 95 to 150 validation repertoires had used the same platform as the 666 first-cohort repertoires. Study-wide findings and caveats: Using the classifier, cytomegalovirus status was reportedly diagnosed with high specificity and sensitivity. The study found most TCR sequences rare, yet found some public TCRs in many donors.

This CDR3 region has 18 residues. V dropped 4 bases and J dropped 3; count of bases not matched to a gene: 13. Germline CDR1 is SGHRS and CDR2 is YFSETQ. Data came from immunoSEQ multiplex PCR; TCRdb stores just in-frame clones and leaves some out. The top ten clones hold roughly 4.2% of a sample with 150,000 to 200,000 clones, roughly nine tenths of them seen once. The donors were part of the validation cohort, which consisted of under 150 subjects and was separate from the first cohort of 670 or so subjects. To note about this clone: Its target is not known.

Specimen: PBMCs. This chain uses TRBV5-1 with TRBJ1-2; 12 bases align to TRBD1. This sequence was found in a man aged 18 to 35 in good health and CMV-seropositive. The CDR3 loop reads CASSPTIGTGGAHYGYTF. In DNA, the CDR3 is TGCGCCAGCAGCCCGACAATCGGGACAGGGGGCGCCCACTATGGCTACACCTTC.